This T cell receptor (beta chain) was obtained from a study of blood T cell repertoires in COVID-19 (dated by TCRdb to about 2020). Background on the whole study: Samples from collaborators originated in the United States, Italy and Spain and spanned both the acute and convalescent phases of COVID-19. The material from the prospective study consisted of cDNA or gDNA derived from T cells, B-cell-depleted T cells, or PBMCs. Subjects who had been exposed to COVID-19, were actively infected with it, or had recovered from it provided the deeply sampled blood TCRbeta repertoires that made up the dataset. The repertoires were released in a freely available public database intended as a resource for research on the immune response to SARS-CoV-2. The samples were drawn from the first 160 participants of the ongoing ImmuneRACE study and from over a thousand subjects provided by 6 global collaborators. Nearly every sample came with metadata listing a de-identified subject ID, COVID-19 status, age in years and sex. Where available, HLA class I and class II types were obtained from metadata supplied by the sample provider rather than from assay-based typing. What the authors observed across the whole study: The quantity of clinical and demographic metadata differed by source and by participant and was supplied without curation.

TCRbeta CDR3 regions were amplified from genomic DNA using the immunoSEQ Assay, a bias-controlled multiplex PCR. Concerning the study's data processing: The number of nucleated cells in each sample was estimated by amplification of reference gene primers within the assay. To quantify the absolute abundance of each unique TCRbeta CDR3 rearrangement, sequence reads were collapsed and filtered. For each sample, productive Simpson clonality was calculated as the square root of Simpson's diversity index over productive rearrangements. TCRdb limited this immuneACCESS table to in-frame rearrangements with V and J called. A share of clones is missing; checked studies link under half to unresolved V genes, and the rest is unexplained. The D gene and trimming were derived from the DNA, and the V and J assignments and clone size from that table. This sample comprises about 120,000 clones, 85% of them detected only once. The ten most abundant clones make up roughly a tenth of the sample.

Looking up the germline V gene yields CDR1 SQVTM and CDR2 ANQGSEA. Trimming leaves V shorter by 4 bases and J shorter by 7 bases, with the junction holding 5 bases beyond the gene matches. The CDR3 goes from the cysteine to the phenylalanine over 13 residues. Of the read, only the CDR3 DNA is kept; its 39 bases are in frame from base 1. The collaborating institutions used their own protocols to collect whole blood in K2EDTA tubes. For TCRbeta analysis, collaborators shipped samples in one of three forms: frozen whole blood, isolated PBMCs, or DNA extracted from either of those sample types. Comment on this clone: The antigen it binds to is not known. Base qualities were left out, and no much larger clone turns up one base away.

The sample was peripheral blood. Rearrangement joined TRBV29-1 to TRBJ2-3; TRBD2 aligns with 10 central bases. The source of this sequence is a man older than 75 with acute or convalescent COVID-19. The nucleotide sequence is given as TGCAGCGTTGTATTAGCGGGAGGATATACGCAGTATTTT. Its translation reads: CSVVLAGGYTQYF.